Each of the 31 T cell receptor beta chains below was sequenced from the same sample in a study of blood T cells in healthy people across ages. With a J-beta primer mix and a sample-barcoded 5' primer, a second PCR ran 7 to 11 cycles. TCRdb used MiXCR to reprocess the 5' RACE reads, holding one entry per CDR3 protein. The sample has over 1,500,000 distinct CDR3 sequences, 49% seen once. Sequenced material: blood. All receptors derive from a woman aged 40 to 50 in good health.

The chain combines TRBV7-9 with TRBJ2-7; TRBD2 agrees at 9 bases. CDR1 SEHNR and CDR2 FQNEAQ come from the germline V gene (reference sequence). With 5 bases clipped from V and 3 bases from J, the junction kept 14 bases outside the gene matches. The length of the CDR3 is 17 residues. In DNA form, the CDR3 reads TGTGCCAGCAGCCCATTCGAGATAGGACTAGCGCTCTACGAGCAGTACTTC. It translates to CASSPFEIGLALYEQYF. Full variable domain (rest looked up from reference TRBV7-9 and TRBJ2-7): DTGVSQNPRHKITKRGQNVTFRCDPISEHNRLYWYRQTLGQGPEFLTYFQNEAQLEKSRLLSDRFSAERPKGSFSTLEIQRTEQGDSAMYLCASSPFEIGLALYEQYFGPGTRLTVT.

Concerning this clonotype: An end of the junction differs from the germline gene, which may be a read error. Here the CDR3 DNA reads TGTGCCGGCAGTTTATGGGGGACTGCGGCGTGGAACACTGAAGCTTTCTTT. It yields the protein CAGSLWGTAAWNTEAFF. The rearrangement links TRBV28 to TRBJ1-1, with D perhaps matching TRBD1 (5 bases). Germline V gene sequence: CDR1 MDHEN, CDR2 SYDVKM. The CDR3 runs to 17 residues.

This CDR3 reads CASSPRGQSLKNIQYF. In DNA, the CDR3 is TGTGCCAGCAGCCCCAGAGGACAGTCCCTCAAAAACATTCAGTACTTC. The J gene is TRBJ2-4, the V gene TRBV3-1; the D gene is possibly TRBD1 (6 bases). The germline gives CDR1 LGHDT, CDR2 YNNKEL (reference sequence). The CDR3 contains 16 residues. Deletions cut 4 bases from V and 3 bases from J, with 16 bases between.

The V call is TRBV4-3, the J call TRBJ1-1, with 8 bases aligning to TRBD1. J lost 6 bases, V lost 3 bases, and 6 bases had no gene match. This CDR3 is built from 14 residues. Germline CDR1 LGHNA, CDR2 YSLEER. As DNA, the CDR3 is TGCGCCAGCAGCCACGGACAGGGCTTCGCTGAAGCTTTCTTT. It codes for CASSHGQGFAEAFF.

A word on this clonotype: This sequence may be a read error, since a much larger clone differs from it by one base. The V gene is TRBV7-2, the J gene TRBJ2-7; D unresolved. Trimming took off 6 bases at V and 0 bases at J, with 12 bases between the two ends. The CDR3 is 14 amino acids. The germline gives CDR1 SGHTA, CDR2 FQGNSA. The CDR3 DNA reads as TGTGCCAGCAGTGTCAGCCCTAGCTCCTACGAGCAGTACTTC. It specifies CASSVSPSSYEQYF.

The chain links TRBV7-2 to TRBJ2-1; D perhaps matches TRBD1 (6 bases). Germline values: CDR1 SGHTA, CDR2 FQGNSA. V was shortened by 4 bases and J by 2 bases, with 12 bases between the two germline ends. The CDR3 extends over 15 amino acids. CDR3 amino acids: CASSWDNRAYNEQFF. The DNA for the CDR3 is TGTGCCAGCAGCTGGGACAACCGGGCCTACAATGAGCAGTTCTTC.

The rearrangement uses TRBV7-2 and TRBJ2-3; D might be TRBD2 (6 bases). Germline loops: CDR1 SGHTA, CDR2 FQGNSA. The CDR3 totals 18 residues. Trimming removed 3 bases from V and 0 bases from J, with 19 bases in between. CDR3 bases: TGTGCCAGCAGCTTCGGACCCGTCGGGGGTCCTAGCACAGATACGCAGTATTTT. This encodes CASSFGPVGGPSTDTQYF.

This clonotype occurred a few times. DNA for the CDR3: TGCAGTGCTAGAGCAGGGGGCGTTGGCAATCAGCCCCAGCATTTT. Amino acid sequence: CSARAGGVGNQPQHF. The V call is TRBV20-1, the J call TRBJ1-5; TRBD1 matches 8 bases. Germline assignment: CDR1 DFQATT and CDR2 SNEGSKA (reference sequence). The CDR3 is made up of 15 amino acids. Trimming took 1 base from V and 2 from J; bases not matched to a gene: 4.

The V gene is TRBV10-3, the J gene TRBJ2-5, with 9 bases aligning to TRBD2. CDR1 is ENHRY, CDR2 SYGVKD, per germline. J lost 1 base, V lost 8 bases, and 5 bases had no gene match. CDR3 size: 14 residues. This CDR3 reads CAIGGGAGQETQYF. DNA for the CDR3: TGTGCCATCGGCGGGGGGGCGGGCCAAGAGACCCAGTACTTC.

This chain connects TRBV6-6 to TRBJ2-1; D is possibly TRBD2 (6 bases). Trimming stripped 3 bases from V and 0 bases from J, with 12 bases between. This CDR3 has 16 amino acids. CDR1 MNHNY and CDR2 SVGAGI come from the germline V gene (reference sequence). The chain's CDR3 is CASSYRRGDSYNEQFF. The CDR3 DNA follows: TGTGCCAGCAGTTATCGGCGGGGAGACTCCTACAATGAGCAGTTCTTC.

This clonotype was counted only a few times. V is TRBV5-1 and J is TRBJ1-6; 7 bases line up with TRBD1. CDR1 SGHRS and CDR2 YFSETQ come from the germline V gene. The V and J ends lost 4 bases and 7 bases, in that order; junction bases with no gene match: 8. The CDR3 sequence is 15 residues long. The CDR3 nucleotides are TGCGCCAGCAGCCCCCTGGGGACAGAAAATTCACCCCTCCACTTT. This gives the protein CASSPLGTENSPLHF. Full variable domain (outside the CDR3, taken from reference TRBV5-1 and TRBJ1-6): KAGVTQTPRYLIKTRGQQVTLSCSPISGHRSVSWYQQTPGQGLQFLFEYFSETQRNKGNFPGRFSGRQFSNSRSEMNVSTLELGDSALYLCASSPLGTENSPLHFGNGTRLTVT.

This clonotype came up a few times. V and J are TRBV6-2 or TRBV6-3 and TRBJ2-5, with 11 bases aligning to TRBD1. The V segment lost 2 bases and the J segment 11 bases; nucleotides outside the gene matches: 13. CDR1 and CDR2 (germline): MNHEY, SVGEGT. The CDR3 consists of 16 residues. CDR3 bases: TGTGCCAGCAGTTACCGGACAGGGGGCGCCTCCTACGGGCAGTACTTC. This gives the protein CASSYRTGGASYGQYF.

V gene TRBV5-6 combines with J gene TRBJ2-7, with D perhaps TRBD2 (6 bases). TRBJ2-5 explains the end of the DNA better; the J call may be wrong. The germline gives CDR1 SGHDT, CDR2 YYEEEE. The CDR3 sequence is 15 residues long. The CDR3 bases are TGTGCCAGCAGCTCAGCTCGGGGGACTTCGGTGACCCAGTACTTC. Its translation: CASSSARGTSVTQYF.

The chain employs TRBV7-2 and TRBJ2-1, with 10 nucleotides matching TRBD1. CDR3 length: 16 residues. The trim removed 0 bases at V and 8 bases at J, leaving 7 bases unmatched. The germline CDR1 and CDR2 sequences are SGHTA and FQGNSA. CDR3 nucleotides: TGTGCCAGCAGCTTAGCGTCTGGACAGGGGGTCGATGAGCAGTTCTTC. Translating it yields CASSLASGQGVDEQFF.

This chain uses TRBV29-1 with TRBJ2-1; perhaps TRBD1 as D (5 bases). CDR3 length equals 11 residues. V was shortened by 8 bases and J by 4 bases, with 9 bases between the two germline ends. CDR1 and CDR2 from the germline V gene are SQVTM and ANQGSEA. The CDR3 here is CSMDTYNEQFF. In nucleotides, the CDR3 is TGCAGCATGGACACATACAATGAGCAGTTCTTC.

With regard to this clonotype: Compared with germline, one end of the junction differs, possibly owing to a read error. The chain is built from TRBV6-1 and TRBJ2-5, with 10 bases lining up with TRBD2. CDR1 and CDR2 from the germline V gene are MNHNS and SASEGT. The CDR3 loop spans 15 amino acids. DNA of the CDR3: TGTGCCAGCAGTGAGGCAGCGGGGGGGCAAGACACCCAGTACTTC. Residues: CASSEAAGGQDTQYF.

The chain uses TRBV11-2 and TRBJ2-4; 8 bases map to TRBD2. With the DNA end fitting TRBJ2-7 better, the J assignment may be wrong. Germline V gene data show CDR1 as SGHAT and CDR2 as FQNNGV. The CDR3 covers 15 residues. The CDR3 DNA sequence: TGTGCCAGCAGCTTAGGAGCGGGGGAAGGTGACGAGCAGTACTTC. Its protein product is CASSLGAGEGDEQYF.

This clonotype was observed at least ten times. The chain joins TRBV5-1 to TRBJ2-7; a possible D gene is TRBD2 (6 bases). The CDR3 consists of 14 residues. Germline CDR1 SGHRS, CDR2 YFSETQ. V was shortened by 3 bases and J by 3 bases, with 13 bases between the two germline ends. This CDR3 is CASSYGDSSYEQYF. The CDR3 bases are TGCGCCAGCAGCTACGGGGACTCGAGCTACGAGCAGTACTTC.

CDR3 residues: CASGGGLADTQYF. The CDR3 DNA follows: TGTGCCAGCGGAGGGGGGCTCGCAGATACGCAGTATTTT. The chain combines TRBV27 with TRBJ2-3; D assignment may be TRBD1 or TRBD2 (6 bases each). With 8 bases removed from V and 4 bases from J, the gap between germline ends came to 13 bases. The germline V gene encodes CDR1 MNHEY and CDR2 SMNVEV (reference sequence). The CDR3 is 13 amino acids.

This clonotype was picked up a small number of times. This chain connects TRBV7-2 to TRBJ2-5; D unclear. This CDR3 spans 11 amino acids. CDR1 is SGHTA and CDR2 is FQGNSA in the germline V gene. V was pared by 5 bases and J by 10 bases, with 11 bases between. CDR3 residues: CASSERLDQYF. The CDR3 DNA reads TGTGCCAGCAGCGAAAGGCTAGACCAGTACTTC.

This clonotype has just one count. The rearrangement joins TRBV24-1 to TRBJ2-3; D is tentatively TRBD1 or TRBD2 (6 bases each). V shed 9 bases and J shed 4 bases, with 19 bases lying between them. In germline, CDR1 is KGHDR, CDR2 SFDVKD. This CDR3 is built from 15 residues. CDR3 region: CATGSGAPSADTQYF. Written as DNA, the CDR3 is TGTGCCACCGGATCGGGGGCTCCTAGCGCAGATACGCAGTATTTT.

This clonotype was found a few times. J is TRBJ2-1 and V is TRBV20-1; perhaps D is TRBD1 or TRBD2 (5 bases each). Trimming removed 6 bases at V and 8 bases at J, with 26 bases between. CDR3 size: 16 residues. Per the germline V gene, CDR1 is DFQATT and CDR2 is SNEGSKA (reference sequence). CDR3 coding DNA: TGCAGTGCCACACCTCCTAGGGACGTCGGATGGGATGAGCAGTTCTTC. It translates to CSATPPRDVGWDEQFF.

The rearrangement uses TRBV7-9 and TRBJ2-5; 9 bases agree with TRBD1. J was trimmed by 3 bases and V by 5 bases; bases with no gene match: 4. The germline V gene has CDR1 SEHNR and CDR2 FQNEAQ (reference sequence). This CDR3 region has 14 residues. The DNA for the CDR3 is TGTGCCAGCAGCATCAGGACAGGGGAAGAGACCCAGTACTTC. Amino acid sequence: CASSIRTGEETQYF.

The chain couples TRBV9 to TRBJ2-3; a possible D gene is TRBD2 (5 bases). Germline V gives CDR1 SGDLS, CDR2 YYNGEE. The length of the CDR3 is 13 residues. Trimming shortened V by 3 bases and J by 2 bases, and 7 bases separated the two germline ends. CDR3 sequence reads: CASSAGITDTQYF. For the CDR3, the DNA is TGTGCCAGCAGCGCGGGGATCACAGATACGCAGTATTTT.

This chain connects TRBV4-3 to TRBJ2-5, with 8 bases fitting TRBD2. This CDR3 has 15 residues. In germline, CDR1 is LGHNA, CDR2 YSLEER. V trimming: 4 bases; J trimming: 4 bases; junction bases outside the gene matches: 8. The CDR3, as DNA: TGCGCCAGCAGCCCTTACGGGGGGGGCACAGAGACCCAGTACTTC. It translates to CASSPYGGGTETQYF.

Points on this clonotype: A read error is the likely source, as a far larger clone sits one nucleotide away. The V and J genes are TRBV7-2 and TRBJ1-2, with D possibly TRBD1 on 6 matching bases. The CDR3 spans 12 residues. In germline, CDR1 is SGHTA, CDR2 FQGNSA. The CDR3 sequence: CASSSDSYGHTF. The DNA of the CDR3 is TGTGCCAGCAGCTCGGACAGCTATGGCCACACCTTC.

This chain uses TRBV6-1 with TRBJ2-6, with a tentative D call TRBD1 (6 bases). Germline V gives CDR1 MNHNS, CDR2 SASEGT. The CDR3 runs to 16 residues. V dropped 8 bases and J dropped 0 bases, with 14 bases sitting between them. CDR3 residues: CASSGHRVSGANVLTF. The CDR3 nucleotides read TGTGCCAGCTCGGGACACCGCGTCTCTGGGGCCAACGTCCTGACTTTC.

This chain uses TRBV6-2 or TRBV6-3 with TRBJ2-5; D is perhaps TRBD1 or TRBD2 (6 bases each). The V and J ends lost 5 bases and 3 bases respectively, with 19 bases between them. Germline values: CDR1 MNHEY, CDR2 SVGEGT. There are 16 residues in the CDR3. The CDR3, as DNA: TGTGCCAGCAGTCAAATAGGGGGGCGCGTGAAAGAGACCCAGTACTTC. It encodes CASSQIGGRVKETQYF.

In its sample, this clonotype was seen a few times. The CDR3: CASSLFGSRTAYSNQPQHF. The CDR3 coding sequence is TGTGCCAGCAGCTTATTCGGCTCGAGGACAGCCTATAGCAATCAGCCCCAGCATTTT. The chain employs TRBV7-4 and TRBJ1-5, with D perhaps matching TRBD1 (6 bases). CDR1 and CDR2 from the germline V gene are SGHVT and SQSDAQ. The CDR3 length is 19 residues. Between the trimmed V and J ends, which lost 2 bases and 0 bases, there was a span of 20 bases. Full variable domain (remainder filled in from reference TRBV7-4 and TRBJ1-5): GAGVSQSPRYKVAKRGRDVALRCDSISGHVTLYWYRQTLGQGSEVLTYSQSDAQRDKSGRPSGRFSAERPERSVSTLKIQRTEQGDSAVYLCASSLFGSRTAYSNQPQHFGDGTRLSIL.

This chain links TRBV4-1 with TRBJ2-3; TRBD2 matches at 9 bases. The CDR3 length is 19 residues. Germline CDR1 and CDR2: MGHRA and YSYEKL. The trim removed 2 bases at V and 1 base at J, leaving 13 bases unmatched. As DNA, the CDR3 is TGCGCCAGCAGCCAAATGGGGGCGGGGGGGCCGATGGGCACAGATACGCAGTATTTT. This sequence encodes CASSQMGAGGPMGTDTQYF.

The CDR3 spells CASSEMRQDADTQYF. CDR3 coding DNA: TGTGCCAGCAGTGAAATGCGTCAGGACGCAGATACGCAGTATTTT. The rearrangement joins TRBV2 to TRBJ2-3; no clear D gene. Germline CDR1 and CDR2: SNHLY and FYNNEI. V lost 2 bases and J lost 4, with 13 bases in between. The CDR3 is 15 residues long.